These 24 T cell receptor beta chains came from one sample sequenced in a study of T cell clonality in common variable immunodeficiency. General study points: Fewer deletions and N-nucleotide insertions were reportedly seen in common variable immunodeficiency TCR beta sequences.

Their antigens are not known. The repertoire was sequenced with immunoSEQ multiplex PCR; TCRdb's copy has only in-frame clones and lacks some. The sample includes some 25,000 clones, none of them occurring once. Material for sequencing was peripheral blood mononuclear cells. These receptors all stem from a human donor with common variable immunodeficiency.

This clone was recorded a few times. Coverage ceases 3 residues before the CDR3 finishes, and the germline J gene fills in the end. V is TRBV19 and J is TRBJ2-6; no clear D. This CDR3 spans 15 amino acids. V gave up 3 bases and J gave up 1 base, with 7 bases separating them. Per germline, CDR1 LNHDA and CDR2 SQIVND (reference sequence). Incomplete CDR3 DNA: TGTGCCAGTAGTATTGCGGCTTCTGGGGCCAACGTC. Its protein is CASSIAASGANV. The whole CDR3 sequence reads CASSIAASGANVLTF.

This clone was picked up a small number of times. One end of the junction fails to match germline, which may point to a read error. The CDR3 is cut off 3 residues early in the read; its end comes from the germline J gene. J is TRBJ2-2 and V is TRBV7-7; 14 nucleotides agree with TRBD2. The germline gives CDR1 SSHAT, CDR2 FNYEAQ (reference sequence). This CDR3 has 18 amino acids. CDR3 region: CASSPGLAGGNHAGELFF. The CDR3 bases that were read are TGTGCTAGCAGCCCCGGACTAGCGGGGGGAAATCACGCCGGGGAG.

This clone occurred a few times. From the germline J gene comes the end of the CDR3, since the read stops 3 residues before it. The chain carries TRBV2 and TRBJ2-2, with a weak D call TRBD2 (6 bases). The V gene's germline CDR1 is SNHLY and CDR2 FYNNEI. Between the trimmed V and J ends, which lost 7 bases and 4 bases, there was a span of 16 bases. This CDR3 region has 15 residues. Here the CDR3 reads CASNFIGTATGELFF. The sequenced part of the CDR3 DNA is TGTGCCAGCAATTTCATCGGGACTGCCACCGGGGAG.

This clone was seen repeatedly, ten times or more. The CDR3 is cut off 3 residues early in the read; its end comes from the germline J gene. J is TRBJ2-5 and V is TRBV18; 10 nucleotides match TRBD2. Trimming took 5 bases from V and 6 from J; bases not matched to a gene: 9. This CDR3 has 15 amino acids. Looked up from germline, CDR1 is KGHSH and CDR2 is LQKENI. CDR3 DNA, as far as it was read: TGTGCCAGCTCATCCACTAGCGGGAACTACAAGACC. Its translation: CASSSTSGNYKT. The whole CDR3 protein reads CASSSTSGNYKTQYF.

The table lists this clone with many counts. The read ends 3 residues before the CDR3 terminus; that terminus is restored from the germline J gene. V usage is TRBV6-1 and J usage is TRBJ2-1; no clear D. The CDR3 runs to 13 residues. The V and J ends lost 0 bases and 7 bases respectively, with 7 bases between them. Germline CDR1 and CDR2: MNHNS and SASEGT. This CDR3 reads CASSEAPGNEQFF. The CDR3 DNA, read in part, is TGTGCCAGCAGTGAAGCGCCAGGTAATGAG.

This clone was counted ten times or more. The read ends 3 residues early relative to the CDR3; the germline J gene fills the gap. This rearrangement joins TRBV18 to TRBJ2-7, with 7 positions matching TRBD1. This CDR3 contains 14 residues. The germline V gene has CDR1 KGHSH and CDR2 LQKENI. The V and J ends lost 2 bases and 6 bases, in that order; junction bases with no gene match: 7. The part of the CDR3 DNA that was read is TGTGCCAGCTCACCAGGCCAGGGGGATAGCGAG. Translating it yields CASSPGQGDSE. The full CDR3 is CASSPGQGDSEQYF.

This clone occurred many times. The CDR3 extends 3 residues past the end of the read, so its final part is completed from the germline J gene. The chain joins TRBV18 to TRBJ2-7; 8 positions match TRBD2. This CDR3 region has 14 residues. Unmatched junction bases numbered 1, after V lost 3 bases and J lost 0 bases. CDR1 and CDR2 from the germline V gene are KGHSH and LQKENI. The chain's CDR3 is CASSPGLDSYEQYF. Incomplete CDR3 DNA: TGTGCCAGCTCACCGGGACTAGACTCCTACGAG.

This clone was counted only a few times. The read terminates 3 residues before the CDR3 end, so the remaining end is supplied by the germline J gene. The V gene is TRBV20-1, the J gene TRBJ2-1, with 10 nucleotides matching TRBD2. J was trimmed by 2 bases and V by 7 bases; bases with no gene match: 8. Germline-derived CDR1 and CDR2 are DFQATT and SNEGSKA (reference sequence). There are 15 residues in the CDR3. CDR3 bases read: TGCAGTGACCCTAGCGGGAGTGCCGCCTACAATGAG. It is translated as CSDPSGSAAYNE. The complete CDR3 protein is CSDPSGSAAYNEQFF.

This clone was found a few times. From the germline J gene comes the end of the CDR3, since the read stops 3 residues before it. The rearrangement joins TRBV29-1 to TRBJ2-7; TRBD1 is a possible D gene (6 bases). The CDR3 covers 11 residues. Germline V gene sequence: CDR1 SQVTM, CDR2 ANQGSEA. The V end was cut by 2 bases, the J end by 4 bases, with 6 bases between. The sequenced part of the CDR3 DNA is TGCAGCGTTGAAAGGGGGTACGAG. Encoded protein: CSVERGYE. The whole CDR3 is CSVERGYEQYF.

This clone was picked up many times. From the germline J gene comes the end of the CDR3, since the read stops 3 residues before it. The chain recombines TRBV6-2 or TRBV6-3 with TRBJ2-5, with 10 nucleotides matching TRBD1. V dropped 6 bases and J dropped 3; count of bases not matched to a gene: 7. The CDR3 contains 15 residues. Germline-derived CDR1 and CDR2 are MNHEY and SVGEGT. The CDR3 region is CASRNHGQGEETQYF. The part of the CDR3 DNA that was read is TGTGCCAGCAGGAACCATGGACAGGGGGAAGAGACC.

This clone was seen at least ten times. The read finishes 3 residues shy of the CDR3 end, and the germline J gene is used to complete it. The chain employs TRBV29-1 and TRBJ2-7; TRBD1 is a possible D gene (6 bases). This CDR3 comprises 12 residues. From germline, CDR1 is SQVTM and CDR2 ANQGSEA. Trimming pared 6 bases from V and 0 bases from J, leaving 9 bases between. CDR3 protein: CSVLRGSYEQYF. Incomplete CDR3 DNA: TGCAGCGTCCTCAGGGGCTCCTACGAG.

A note on this clone: Read sequence stops 3 residues before the CDR3 end, and the germline J gene provides the missing end. J is TRBJ2-7 and V is TRBV29-1; TRBD1 matches at 9 bases. The CDR3 extends over 13 amino acids. J was trimmed by 5 bases and V by 4 bases; bases with no gene match: 6. Germline V gives CDR1 SQVTM, CDR2 ANQGSEA. The sequenced CDR3 bases are TGCAGCGTTGGACAGGGGGTTTACGACGAG. As protein: CSVGQGVYDE. The full CDR3 is CSVGQGVYDEQYF.

This clone came up a few times. The junction departs from the called germline gene at one end, perhaps through a read error. The read ends 3 residues before the CDR3 terminus; that terminus is restored from the germline J gene. The chain carries TRBV7-9 and TRBJ1-1, with 7 bases identical to TRBD1. Germline CDR1 and CDR2: SEHNR and FQNEAQ (reference sequence). This CDR3 contains 12 residues. CDR3 region: CSSSLGTGAAFF. The sequenced CDR3 bases are TGTTCCAGCAGCTTAGGAACAGGGGCT.

This clone was seen at least ten times. The read gets to within 3 residues of the CDR3 end, and the germline J gene fills in the rest. The chain employs TRBV19 and TRBJ2-7; D is possibly TRBD2 (6 bases). CDR3 length: 14 residues. Trimming shortened V by 9 bases and J by 1 base, and 16 bases separated the two germline ends. Germline assignment: CDR1 LNHDA and CDR2 SQIVND (reference sequence). Incomplete CDR3 DNA: TGTGCCAGCGGGGGACGGGGGAATTCCTACGAG. Its translation: CASGGRGNSYE. The full CDR3 sequence reads CASGGRGNSYEQYF.

Many counts were recorded for this clone. Read coverage stops 3 residues before the CDR3 terminus; the germline J gene supplies the remainder. The V call is TRBV19, the J call TRBJ2-1, with 12 positions matching TRBD2. Germline V lookup: CDR1 LNHDA, CDR2 SQIVND (reference sequence). The CDR3 loop spans 18 amino acids. Losses at the gene ends were 4 bases for V and 3 bases for J; bases not matched to a gene: 10. The covered CDR3 bases are TGTGCCAGTAGTAGAGGGCTAGCGGGAGGGGCGGACTACAATGAG. It translates to CASSRGLAGGADYNE. The whole CDR3 sequence is CASSRGLAGGADYNEQFF.

Comments on this clone: The observed sequence ends 3 residues before the CDR3 terminus, with the missing tail filled in from the germline J gene. The chain employs TRBV18 and TRBJ1-2; possible D gene TRBD1, 6 bases. The CDR3 consists of 16 residues. Germline V CDR1 and CDR2: KGHSH, LQKENI. This CDR3 is CASSRSGHSTERGYTF. CDR3 DNA, as far as it was read: TGTGCCAGCTCACGATCGGGACACTCTACTGAAAGGGGC.

This clone appeared many times. The read stops 3 residues short of the end of the CDR3; the missing end is completed from the germline J gene. This sequence joins TRBV5-6 and TRBJ2-3; weak D call: TRBD1 (7 bases). Trimming took off 3 bases at V and 3 bases at J, with 14 bases between the two ends. CDR3 length: 15 residues. CDR1 and CDR2 (germline): SGHDT, YYEEEE. CDR3 DNA (partial): TGTGCCAGCAGCTGGCGGAGGGGGCTGACAGATACG. Its protein product is CASSWRRGLTDT. The whole CDR3 protein reads CASSWRRGLTDTQYF.

As for this clone: From the germline J gene comes the end of the CDR3, since the read stops 3 residues before it. The J gene is TRBJ2-7, the V gene TRBV5-1, with a weak D call TRBD1 (6 bases). This CDR3 spans 12 amino acids. Germline V gene data show CDR1 as SGHRS and CDR2 as YFSETQ. Trimming shortened V by 5 bases and J by 6 bases, and 12 bases separated the two germline ends. The CDR3 protein is CASRDSRSEQYF. CDR3 DNA (partial): TGCGCCAGCAGGGACAGCAGGTCCGAG.

In regard to this clone: The read finishes 3 residues shy of the CDR3 end, and the germline J gene is used to complete it. The chain is built from TRBV7-3 and TRBJ2-3, with 9 nucleotides matching TRBD2. The germline V gene has CDR1 SGHTA and CDR2 FQGTGA. The junction had 4 bases not matched to a gene; V was cut back by 8 bases and J by 1 base. This CDR3 has 14 amino acids. The CDR3 sequence: CASSAGGRTDTQYF. The CDR3 DNA, read in part, is TGTGCCAGCTCCGCGGGGGGGCGCACAGATACG.

This clone showed up many times. Read sequence stops 3 residues before the CDR3 end, and the germline J gene provides the missing end. The chain joins TRBV5-1 to TRBJ2-2; TRBD2 matches 9 bases. CDR3 size: 16 residues. Germline assignment: CDR1 SGHRS and CDR2 YFSETQ. V was clipped by 5 bases and J by 1 base; unmatched bases: 6. CDR3 DNA, as far as it was read: TGCGCCAGCAGTAGACTAGCGGAACTGAACACCGGGGAG. Residues: CASSRLAELNTGE. The whole CDR3 region reads CASSRLAELNTGELFF.

This clone appeared a few times. Read sequence stops 3 residues before the CDR3 end, and the germline J gene provides the missing end. The genes are TRBV2 and TRBJ1-3, with TRBD1 matching 9 bases. Germline CDR1 reads SNHLY; CDR2 reads FYNNEI. The CDR3 has 14 amino acids. V gave up 8 bases and J gave up 4 bases; unmatched junction bases: 6. CDR3 residues: CASETGGAGNTIYF. The DNA read from the CDR3 is TGTGCCAGCGAGACAGGGGGTGCGGGAAACACC. Looking up the rest from reference TRBV2 and TRBJ1-3 gives the full variable domain: EPEVTQTPSHQVTQMGQEVILRCVPISNHLYFYWYRQILGQKVEFLVSFYNNEISEKSEIFDDQFSVERPDGSNFTLKIRSTKLEDSAMYFCASETGGAGNTIYFGEGSWLTVV.

This clone was observed a few times. The sequenced fragment ends 3 residues before the CDR3 boundary, so the rest is inferred from the germline J gene. J is TRBJ2-1 and V is TRBV30; possibly TRBD1 for D (6 bases). The CDR3 covers 15 residues. CDR1 is GTSNPN and CDR2 is SVGIG in the germline V gene (reference sequence). Between the trimmed V and J ends, which lost 5 bases and 0 bases, there was a span of 14 bases. Here the CDR3 reads CAWGGGLSSYNEQFF. The CDR3 DNA, read in part, is TGTGCCTGGGGGGGCGGCCTTAGCTCCTACAATGAG.

The sample holds many counts of this clone. Read coverage stops 3 residues before the CDR3 terminus; the germline J gene supplies the remainder. The rearrangement links TRBV18 to TRBJ2-5, with D maybe TRBD2 (5 bases). The CDR3 covers 13 residues. Germline V gene lookup returns CDR1 KGHSH and CDR2 LQKENI. Trimming left V 1 base short and J 5 bases short, with 8 bases between. The CDR3 sequence is CASSPRAAETQYF. Incomplete CDR3 DNA: TGTGCCAGCTCACCACGAGCGGCTGAGACC.

Ten or more counts support this clone. CDR3 DNA, as far as it was read: TGCAGCGTGGGACAGAACGGAAACACC. Amino acid sequence: CSVGQNGNT. The complete CDR3 protein is CSVGQNGNTIYF. This sequence joins TRBV29-1 and TRBJ1-3; 7 bases agree with TRBD1. Read coverage stops 3 residues before the CDR3 terminus; the germline J gene supplies the remainder. V shed 6 bases, J shed 4 bases, and the junction held 3 bases outside the gene matches. CDR1 is SQVTM, CDR2 ANQGSEA, per germline. CDR3 size: 12 residues.